The 15 T cell receptor beta chains below come from one sample, sequenced in a study of T cells in Graves' hyperthyroidism and ophthalmopathy. Regions amplified from RNA transcripts were the TCR beta CDR3 regions. The primer set for the first-round RT-PCR of the TCR CDR3 was HTBI. TCRdb reprocessed the multiplex PCR reads via MiXCR and lists one record per CDR3 protein. The sample lists around 420,000 distinct CDR3 sequences; less than 20% were seen once. The material sequenced was blood. The receptors here all came from a woman between 18 and 29 years old with Graves' hyperthyroidism.

This clonotype was detected ten times or more. CDR3 residues: CASRSGPLIAKNIQYF. The CDR3, as DNA: TGTGCCAGCAGGAGCGGGCCCCTAATAGCCAAAAACATTCAGTACTTC. The rearrangement joins TRBV2 to TRBJ2-4, with D possibly matching TRBD2 (6 bases). V shed 6 bases and J shed 0 bases, with 15 bases lying between them. The germline V gene has CDR1 SNHLY and CDR2 FYNNEI. This CDR3 contains 16 residues.

This clonotype was recorded at least ten times. The chain couples TRBV3-1 to TRBJ1-5, with TRBD1 as a possible D gene (5 bases). V gave up 0 bases and J gave up 11 bases, with 17 bases separating them. The CDR3 runs to 15 residues. Germline V gene lookup returns CDR1 LGHDT and CDR2 YNNKEL (reference sequence). The DNA for the CDR3 is TGTGCCAGCAGCCAAGAACCGGGACGCGTCCAGTCCCAGCATTTT. It codes for CASSQEPGRVQSQHF.

This clonotype came up many times. This rearrangement joins TRBV6-2 or TRBV6-3 to TRBJ1-2, with 7 bases lining up with TRBD1. The V segment lost 4 bases and the J segment 3 bases; nucleotides outside the gene matches: 5. The CDR3 consists of 14 residues. Germline V gives CDR1 MNHEY, CDR2 SVGEGT. The CDR3 is CASSSGTAYYGYTF. The CDR3 region has the DNA TGTGCCAGCAGTTCCGGGACAGCATACTATGGCTACACCTTC.

This clonotype was picked up one time. A read error is possible here, since a much larger clone lies one base away. The V call is TRBV5-1, the J call TRBJ2-3, with a weak D call TRBD2 (5 bases). V lost 4 bases to trimming and J lost 6 bases, with 15 bases between them. From germline, CDR1 is SGHRS and CDR2 YFSETQ. The length of the CDR3 is 14 residues. The CDR3 is CASSLRTGRDTQYF. Written as DNA, the CDR3 is TGCGCCAGCAGCCTGCGGACTGGCAGGGATACGCAGTATTTT.

This clonotype came up a few times. The chain is built from TRBV10-2 and TRBJ1-2; no reliable D call. The CDR3 extends over 11 amino acids. Germline V lookup: CDR1 WSHSY, CDR2 SAAADI. The ends were cut back, 10 bases at V and 1 base at J, with 7 bases in the middle. The CDR3 nucleotides are TGCGCCATCAGGAATAACTATGGCTACACCTTC. It is translated as CAIRNNYGYTF.

This clonotype was seen at least ten times. This sequence joins TRBV6-1 and TRBJ1-1, with D unresolved. Trimming left V 3 bases short and J 2 bases short, with 7 bases between. Germline values: CDR1 MNHNS, CDR2 SASEGT. The CDR3 is made up of 13 amino acids. The CDR3 sequence is CASSDTDNTEAFF. Here the CDR3 DNA reads TGTGCCAGCAGTGATACGGATAACACTGAAGCTTTCTTT.

Many counts were recorded for this clonotype. The chain joins TRBV13 to TRBJ2-3; a weak D match, TRBD2 (6 bases). Germline-derived CDR1 and CDR2 are PRHDT and FYEKMQ (reference sequence). The CDR3 totals 18 residues. The V and J ends lost 5 bases and 0 bases respectively, with 21 bases between them. The CDR3 sequence: CASSRPSSGEASTDTQYF. Here the CDR3 DNA reads TGTGCCAGCAGCCGCCCTTCCTCGGGGGAGGCCAGCACAGATACGCAGTATTTT.

This clonotype has a count of ten or more. The chain couples TRBV3-1 to TRBJ1-2; TRBD1 might be the D (6 bases). CDR1 and CDR2 from the germline V gene are LGHDT and YNNKEL (reference sequence). Trimming shortened V by 4 bases and J by 7 bases, and 10 bases separated the two germline ends. CDR3 size: 12 residues. CDR3 in amino acids: CASSRDIGGYTF. The CDR3 bases are TGTGCCAGCAGCCGGGACATAGGTGGCTACACCTTC.

A few counts support this clonotype. The chain has TRBV19 and TRBJ2-1; D is uncertain. The germline V gene has CDR1 LNHDA and CDR2 SQIVND (reference sequence). This CDR3 comprises 16 residues. V lost 6 bases, J lost 6 bases, and 21 bases lay in between. CDR3 bases: TGTGCCAGTAGCCCCTTACTTTCTGGAAGGACCAATGAGCAGTTCTTC. Translation gives CASSPLLSGRTNEQFF.

The chain combines TRBV24-1 with TRBJ2-1, with D tentatively TRBD1 (6 bases). The CDR3 extends over 14 amino acids. V was pared by 1 base and J by 9 bases, with 12 bases between. From germline, CDR1 is KGHDR and CDR2 SFDVKD. CDR3 sequence reads: CATSDFRGSAEQFF. The CDR3 nucleotides are TGTGCCACCAGTGATTTCAGGGGTTCGGCTGAGCAGTTCTTC.

This clonotype was found many times. The CDR3 loop reads CSASWGGAGDNEQFF. CDR3 sequence (DNA): TGCAGTGCTAGTTGGGGGGGGGCGGGGGACAATGAGCAGTTCTTC. This chain connects TRBV20-1 to TRBJ2-1, with TRBD2 as a possible D gene (7 bases). V was trimmed by 3 bases and J by 5 bases, leaving 17 bases between them. The germline V gene encodes CDR1 DFQATT and CDR2 SNEGSKA (reference sequence). The length of the CDR3 is 15 residues.

V and J are TRBV28 and TRBJ2-7, with 7 bases that match TRBD1. CDR1 is MDHEN, CDR2 SYDVKM, per germline. J lost 2 bases, V lost 8 bases, and 15 bases had no gene match. This CDR3 comprises 16 residues. CDR3 nucleotide sequence: TGTGCCAGCGAAACCCAGCTAAGGGGGCTGACCTACGAGCAGTACTTC. Residues: CASETQLRGLTYEQYF.

There are a few counts of this clonotype. The gene calls are TRBV12-3 or TRBV12-4 and TRBJ2-6; D ambiguous. Trimming shortened V by 7 bases and J by 4 bases, and 14 bases separated the two germline ends. The CDR3 runs to 15 residues. This CDR3 is CASTFGNLGANVLTF. CDR3 coding DNA: TGTGCCAGCACCTTTGGGAATCTGGGGGCCAACGTCCTGACTTTC.

This clonotype was counted ten times or more. The chain carries TRBV6-1 and TRBJ2-7; 7 bases match TRBD2. Germline values: CDR1 MNHNS, CDR2 SASEGT. The CDR3 sequence is 14 residues long. The junction had 7 bases not matched to a gene; V was cut back by 5 bases and J by 3 bases. The CDR3, as DNA: TGTGCCAGCAGTCCAAGCGGGAATCTCTACGAGCAGTACTTC. This translates into CASSPSGNLYEQYF.

This clonotype was recorded at least ten times. The rearrangement uses TRBV11-2 and TRBJ2-5, with D tentatively TRBD2 (6 bases). V lost 10 bases to trimming and J lost 2 bases, with 8 bases between them. The CDR3 is 11 amino acids. CDR1 SGHAT and CDR2 FQNNGV come from the germline V gene. CDR3 nucleotide sequence: TGTGCCACCGGGGGACAAGAGACCCAGTACTTC. This gives the protein CATGGQETQYF. The variable domain in full, completed from reference TRBV11-2 and TRBJ2-5, reads EAGVAQSPRYKIIEKRQSVAFWCNPISGHATLYWYQQILGQGPKLLIQFQNNGVVDDSQLPKDRFSAERLKGVDSTLKIQPAKLEDSAVYLCATGGQETQYFGPGTRLLVL.